Following are 15 T cell receptor beta chains from one sample sequenced in a study of shared clonotypes between healthy human individuals (TCRdb year 2020). The library was produced with the immunoSEQ multiplex PCR assay. Entries here come from immuneACCESS through TCRdb and include only in-frame sequences with V and J called. Some clones fail to appear in such tables; in the studies checked, an unresolved V gene covers under half of the shortfall, and the cause of the remainder is unknown. In this sample the table shows hundreds of thousands of clones, 73% of which occur a single time. The ten top clones hold 1.5% to 2% of the sample. Sample: memory CD4+ T cells sorted from blood. The label giving this sample's cell subset or site can be read as: CD45RA-negative fraction. These receptors came from a woman aged 25 to 39 in good health.

The rearrangement links TRBV7-8 to TRBJ1-1; D perhaps matches TRBD1 (6 bases). This CDR3 region has 15 residues. V lost 1 base to trimming and J lost 6 bases, with 15 bases between them. In germline, CDR1 is SGHVS, CDR2 FQNEAQ. The CDR3 region has the DNA TGTGCCAGCAGCTTAGGAGGGACAAACACCGCTGAAGCTTTCTTT. Translating it yields CASSLGGTNTAEAFF.

This clone appeared a few times. The V gene is TRBV25-1, the J gene TRBJ2-1; possible D gene TRBD1, 5 bases. Germline lookup yields CDR1 MGHDK and CDR2 SYGVNS. The CDR3 totals 12 residues. V lost 10 bases and J lost 3, with 10 bases in between. DNA for the CDR3: TGTGCCATCACGGACATCTACAATGAGCAGTTCTTC. Protein product: CAITDIYNEQFF.

V is TRBV18 and J is TRBJ2-3; D not certain. The CDR3 length is 15 residues. Trimming left V 8 bases short and J 0 bases short, with 15 bases between. Germline V gene lookup returns CDR1 KGHSH and CDR2 LQKENI. CDR3 in amino acids: CASTRWGTSTDTQYF. CDR3 DNA: TGTGCCAGCACACGTTGGGGAACTAGCACAGATACGCAGTATTTT.

This chain links TRBV5-6 with TRBJ2-1; tentatively, D is TRBD1 (5 bases). Deletions cut 3 bases from V and 6 bases from J, with 10 bases between. The CDR3 spans 13 residues. Germline-derived CDR1 and CDR2 are SGHDT and YYEEEE. This chain's CDR3 is CASSWGASNEQFF. CDR3 DNA sequence: TGTGCCAGCAGCTGGGGCGCTTCCAATGAGCAGTTCTTC. The full variable domain, its missing parts supplied by reference TRBV5-6 and TRBJ2-1, is DAGVTQSPTHLIKTRGQQVTLRCSPKSGHDTVSWYQQALGQGPQFIFQYYEEEERQRGNFPDRFSGHQFPNYSSELNVNALLLGDSALYLCASSWGASNEQFFGPGTRLTVL.

For this clone: Being one base from a much bigger clone, this may be a read error. Here the CDR3 DNA reads TGTGCCAGCAGGCCGGGACAGGTCTATGGCTACACCTTC. Its protein is CASRPGQVYGYTF. The chain carries TRBV28 and TRBJ1-2; 8 nucleotides line up with TRBD1. This CDR3 spans 13 amino acids. Germline CDR1 and CDR2: MDHEN and SYDVKM. The J segment lost 4 bases and the V segment lost 6 bases, leaving 4 bases of the junction unmatched.

The rearrangement uses TRBV5-8 and TRBJ2-7; D remains ambiguous. Germline-derived CDR1 and CDR2 are SGHTS and YDEGEE. V lost 3 bases, J lost 3 bases, and 7 bases lay in between. The CDR3 contains 12 residues. CDR3 nucleotides: TGTGCCAGCAGCTCTACCCGCTACGAGCAGTACTTC. Translation: CASSSTRYEQYF. Variable domain in full (rest from reference TRBV5-8 and TRBJ2-7): EAGVTQSPTHLIKTRGQQATLRCSPISGHTSVYWYQQALGLGLQFLLWYDEGEERNRGNFPPRFSGRQFPNYSSELNVNALELEDSALYLCASSSTRYEQYFGPGTRLTVT.

The V and J genes are TRBV28 and TRBJ1-3; D ambiguous. This CDR3 region has 13 residues. Trimming took off 8 bases at V and 0 bases at J, with 8 bases between the two ends. Germline assignment: CDR1 MDHEN and CDR2 SYDVKM. CDR3 loop: CASGLGSGNTIYF. DNA for the CDR3: TGTGCCAGCGGACTGGGCTCTGGAAACACCATATATTTT.

Worth noting for this clone: Possible read error: a much larger clone is one base away. V usage is TRBV11-2 and J usage is TRBJ1-5; a possible D gene is TRBD1 (5 bases). CDR3 length: 13 amino acids. V lost 0 bases to trimming and J lost 6 bases, with 6 bases between them. Germline V gene lookup returns CDR1 SGHAT and CDR2 FQNNGV. As DNA, the CDR3 is TGTGCCAGCAGCTTAGATCAGGGTCAGCCCCAGCATTTT. The encoded protein is CASSLDQGQPQHF.

The chain recombines TRBV7-9 with TRBJ1-2, with 7 bases matching TRBD1. V shed 8 bases, J shed 0 bases, and the junction held 3 bases outside the gene matches. This CDR3 has 13 amino acids. Germline V gives CDR1 SEHNR, CDR2 FQNEAQ (reference sequence). CDR3 sequence: CASGTATNYGYTF. CDR3 nucleotides: TGTGCCAGCGGGACAGCTACTAACTATGGCTACACCTTC.

The chain combines TRBV27 with TRBJ2-3; a possible D gene is TRBD1 (6 bases). This CDR3 is 13 amino acids long. V was pared by 4 bases and J by 4 bases, with 9 bases between. Germline V gene lookup returns CDR1 MNHEY and CDR2 SMNVEV (reference sequence). The CDR3 here is CASSSGDSDTQYF. CDR3 DNA: TGTGCCAGCAGTTCAGGGGATTCAGATACGCAGTATTTT.

This clone was observed a handful of times. Germline is not matched at one junction end, which may reflect a read error. The chain employs TRBV5-8 and TRBJ1-1, with a weak D call TRBD1 (5 bases). The CDR3 runs to 13 residues. Looked up from germline, CDR1 is SGHTS and CDR2 is YDEGEE. The CDR3 coding sequence is TGTGCCAGCAGTTTGGGGCAGGCGTATGAAGCTTTCTTT. This codes for CASSLGQAYEAFF.

The J gene is TRBJ1-5, the V gene TRBV9; D not resolved. The CDR3 loop spans 13 amino acids. The ends were cut back, 0 bases at V and 8 bases at J, with 9 bases in the middle. CDR1 is SGDLS, CDR2 YYNGEE, per germline. CDR3 bases: TGTGCCAGCAGCGTAGGGAGGTCCAAGCCCCAGCATTTT. Translation: CASSVGRSKPQHF.

V and J are TRBV6-6 and TRBJ1-1; D ambiguous. In germline, CDR1 is MNHNY, CDR2 SVGAGI (reference sequence). This CDR3 contains 14 residues. The germline V and J ends were trimmed by 6 bases and 4 bases, with 15 bases remaining between them. This chain's CDR3 is CASSPALPTTEAFF. CDR3 coding DNA: TGTGCCAGCAGCCCCGCCCTCCCGACCACTGAAGCTTTCTTT.

The chain joins TRBV19 to TRBJ2-3; no definite D call. V lost 3 bases to trimming and J lost 0 bases, with 10 bases between them. The CDR3 is 15 amino acids. The germline V gene encodes CDR1 LNHDA and CDR2 SQIVND (reference sequence). The CDR3 region has the DNA TGTGCCAGTAGTATTTCCCGGGCTAGCACAGATACGCAGTATTTT. The encoded protein is CASSISRASTDTQYF.

The chain combines TRBV28 with TRBJ1-3; no definite D call. The germline CDR1 and CDR2 sequences are MDHEN and SYDVKM. Trimming shortened V by 3 bases and J by 3 bases, and 6 bases separated the two germline ends. This CDR3 spans 13 amino acids. The CDR3 loop reads CASSLNHGNTIYF. CDR3 DNA sequence: TGTGCCAGCAGTTTGAATCATGGAAACACCATATATTTT.